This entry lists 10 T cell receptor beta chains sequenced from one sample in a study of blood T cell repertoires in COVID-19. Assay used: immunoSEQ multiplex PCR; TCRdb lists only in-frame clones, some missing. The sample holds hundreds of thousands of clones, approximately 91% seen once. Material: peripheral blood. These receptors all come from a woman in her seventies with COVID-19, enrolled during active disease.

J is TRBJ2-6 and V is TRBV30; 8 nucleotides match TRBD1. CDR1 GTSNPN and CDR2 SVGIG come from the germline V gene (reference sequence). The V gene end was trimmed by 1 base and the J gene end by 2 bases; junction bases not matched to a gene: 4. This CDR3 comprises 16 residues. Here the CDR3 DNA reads TGTGCCTGGAGTGCAGGGGGCTTCGCTGGGGCCAACGTCCTGACTTTC. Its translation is CAWSAGGFAGANVLTF.

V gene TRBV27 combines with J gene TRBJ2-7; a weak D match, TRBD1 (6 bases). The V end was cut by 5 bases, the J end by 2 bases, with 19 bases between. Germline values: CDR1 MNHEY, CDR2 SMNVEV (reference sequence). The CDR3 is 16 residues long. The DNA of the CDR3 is TGTGCCAGCAGTGTGTTAGTCGGGACACTCACCTACGAGCAGTACTTC. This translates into CASSVLVGTLTYEQYF.

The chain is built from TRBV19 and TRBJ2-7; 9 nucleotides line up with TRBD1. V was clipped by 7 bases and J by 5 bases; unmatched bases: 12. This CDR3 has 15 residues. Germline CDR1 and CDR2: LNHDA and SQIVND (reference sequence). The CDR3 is CASNRTDRGEDEQYF. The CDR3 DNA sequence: TGTGCCAGTAACCGGACGGACAGGGGTGAGGACGAGCAGTACTTC.

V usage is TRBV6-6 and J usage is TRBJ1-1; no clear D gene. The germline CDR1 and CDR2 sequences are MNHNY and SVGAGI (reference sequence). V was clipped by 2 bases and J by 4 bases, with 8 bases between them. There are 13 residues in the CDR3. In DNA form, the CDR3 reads TGTGCCAGCAGTTACGATAGGAGCACTGAAGCTTTCTTT. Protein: CASSYDRSTEAFF.

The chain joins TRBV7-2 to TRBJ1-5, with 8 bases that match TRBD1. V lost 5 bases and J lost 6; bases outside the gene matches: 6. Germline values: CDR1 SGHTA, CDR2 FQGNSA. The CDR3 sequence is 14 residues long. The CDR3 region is CASSLGQGSQPQHF. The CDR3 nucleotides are TGTGCCAGCAGCCTCGGACAGGGTAGTCAGCCCCAGCATTTT.

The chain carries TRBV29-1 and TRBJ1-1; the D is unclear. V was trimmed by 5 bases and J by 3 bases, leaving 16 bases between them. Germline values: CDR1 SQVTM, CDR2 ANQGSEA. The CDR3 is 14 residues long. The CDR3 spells CSVPPAGKYTEAFF. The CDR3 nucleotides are TGCAGCGTTCCCCCCGCGGGGAAGTACACTGAAGCTTTCTTT.

CDR3 sequence reads: CASSVPSGGANEQFF. The CDR3 DNA follows: TGCGCCAGCAGCGTACCTAGCGGGGGGGCAAATGAGCAGTTCTTC. The chain links TRBV5-1 to TRBJ2-1, with 12 bases aligning to TRBD2. The J segment lost 7 bases and the V segment lost 4 bases, leaving 6 bases of the junction unmatched. There are 15 residues in the CDR3. Germline CDR1 and CDR2: SGHRS and YFSETQ.

CDR3: CASSLSDRVYEQYF. CDR3 nucleotide sequence: TGCGCCAGCAGCCTTTCGGACAGGGTGTACGAGCAGTACTTC. This chain joins TRBV4-1 and TRBJ2-7, with 8 bases fitting TRBD1. With V trimmed by 4 bases and J by 4 bases, 6 bases remained unmatched. Germline V gene data show CDR1 as MGHRA and CDR2 as YSYEKL. The CDR3 runs 14 residues.

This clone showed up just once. CDR3 sequence reads: CASSPDRDMSTDTQYF. The CDR3 coding sequence is TGTGCCAGCAGCCCGGACAGGGACATGAGCACAGATACGCAGTATTTT. J is TRBJ2-3 and V is TRBV27, with 8 positions matching TRBD1. Per the germline V gene, CDR1 is MNHEY and CDR2 is SMNVEV (reference sequence). This CDR3 comprises 16 residues. J was trimmed by 0 bases and V by 6 bases; bases with no gene match: 8.

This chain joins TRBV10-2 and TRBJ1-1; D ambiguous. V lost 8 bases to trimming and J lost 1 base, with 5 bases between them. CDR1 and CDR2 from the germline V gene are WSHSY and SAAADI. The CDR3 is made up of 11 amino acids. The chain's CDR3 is CASGRNTEAFF. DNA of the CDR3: TGCGCCAGCGGGAGGAACACTGAAGCTTTCTTT.